This T cell receptor (beta chain) was sequenced for a study of blood T cell repertoires in COVID-19. Study-level information: Researchers got acute and convalescent COVID-19 samples from the United States, Italy and Spain.

Germline CDR1 reads SGHTA; CDR2 reads FQGNSA. The CDR3 is 16 amino acids. V lost 5 bases to trimming and J lost 2 bases; unmatched junction nucleotides: 9. In the authors' methods: Amplifying reference gene primers gave estimates of nucleated cell counts. Assay: immunoSEQ multiplex PCR; the TCRdb copy retains only in-frame clones and omits some. V, J and clone size reflect that table, while D and trimming were determined from the DNA. Of 75,000 to 80,000 clones in the sample, about 88% were seen once. This receptor was taken from a human donor in a cohort sampled during active COVID-19. The sample taken for sequencing was peripheral blood. The chain joins TRBV7-2 to TRBJ2-1; 7 nucleotides agree with TRBD2. This CDR3 reads CASSLISRGAYNEQFF. The CDR3, as DNA: TGTGCCAGCAGCCTGATAAGCCGGGGGGCCTACAATGAGCAGTTCTTC.